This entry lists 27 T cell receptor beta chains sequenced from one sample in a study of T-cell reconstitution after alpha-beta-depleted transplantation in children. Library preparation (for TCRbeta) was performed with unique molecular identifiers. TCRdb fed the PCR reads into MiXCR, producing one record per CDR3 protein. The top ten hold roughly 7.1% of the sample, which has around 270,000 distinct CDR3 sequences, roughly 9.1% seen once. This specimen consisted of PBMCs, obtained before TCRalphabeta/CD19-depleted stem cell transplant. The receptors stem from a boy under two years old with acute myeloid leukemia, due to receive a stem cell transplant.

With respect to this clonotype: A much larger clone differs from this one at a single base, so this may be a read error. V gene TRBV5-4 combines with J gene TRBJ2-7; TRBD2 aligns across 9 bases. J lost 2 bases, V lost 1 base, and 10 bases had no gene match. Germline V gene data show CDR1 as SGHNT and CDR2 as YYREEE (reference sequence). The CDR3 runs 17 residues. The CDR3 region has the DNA TGTGCCAGCAGCTTGCCCCGACTAGCGGCGGGGCCCTACGAGCAGTACTTC. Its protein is CASSLPRLAAGPYEQYF.

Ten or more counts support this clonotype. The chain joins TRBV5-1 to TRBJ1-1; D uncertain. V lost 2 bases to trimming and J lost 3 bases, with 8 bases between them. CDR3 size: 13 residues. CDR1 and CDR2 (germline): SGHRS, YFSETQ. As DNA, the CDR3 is TGCGCCAGCAGCTTTGGGGTGGACACTGAAGCTTTCTTT. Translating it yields CASSFGVDTEAFF.

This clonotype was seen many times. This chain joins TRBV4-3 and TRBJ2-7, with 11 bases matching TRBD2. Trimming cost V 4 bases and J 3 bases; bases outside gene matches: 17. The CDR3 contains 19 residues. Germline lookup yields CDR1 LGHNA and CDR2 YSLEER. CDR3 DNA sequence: TGCGCCAGCAGCCCCGATAGCACTAGCGGGAGTCCCTACTACTACGAGCAGTACTTC. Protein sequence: CASSPDSTSGSPYYYEQYF.

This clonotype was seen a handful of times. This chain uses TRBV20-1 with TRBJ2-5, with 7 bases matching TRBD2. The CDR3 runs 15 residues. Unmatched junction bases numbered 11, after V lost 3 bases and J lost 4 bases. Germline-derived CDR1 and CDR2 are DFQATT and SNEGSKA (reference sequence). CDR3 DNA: TGCAGTGCTAGGAGGGAAGCGGGGCGGGGAGAGACCCAGTACTTC. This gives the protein CSARREAGRGETQYF.

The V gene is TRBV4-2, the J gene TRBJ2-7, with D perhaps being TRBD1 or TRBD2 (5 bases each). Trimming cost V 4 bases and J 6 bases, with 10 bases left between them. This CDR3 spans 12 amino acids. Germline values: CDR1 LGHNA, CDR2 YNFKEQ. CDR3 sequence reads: CASSRDGSEQYF. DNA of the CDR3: TGTGCCAGCAGCCGGGACGGTAGCGAGCAGTACTTC.

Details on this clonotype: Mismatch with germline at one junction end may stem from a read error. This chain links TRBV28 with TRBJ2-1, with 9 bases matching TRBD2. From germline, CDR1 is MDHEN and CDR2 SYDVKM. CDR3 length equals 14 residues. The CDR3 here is CASSSSGTYNERFF. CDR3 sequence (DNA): TGTGCCAGCAGTTCTAGCGGGACCTACAATGAGCGGTTCTTC.

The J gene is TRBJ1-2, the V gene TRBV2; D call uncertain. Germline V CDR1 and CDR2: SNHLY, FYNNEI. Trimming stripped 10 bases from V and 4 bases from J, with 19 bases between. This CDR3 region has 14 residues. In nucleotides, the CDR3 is TGTGCCACCACCGGACCCAAGGGATCCTATGGCTACACCTTC. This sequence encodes CATTGPKGSYGYTF.

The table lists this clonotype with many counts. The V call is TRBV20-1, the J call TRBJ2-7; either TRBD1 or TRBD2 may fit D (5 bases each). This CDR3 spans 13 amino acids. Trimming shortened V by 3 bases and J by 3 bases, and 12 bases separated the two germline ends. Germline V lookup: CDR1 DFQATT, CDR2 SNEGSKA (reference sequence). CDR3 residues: CSASRDPNYEQYF. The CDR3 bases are TGCAGTGCTAGCCGGGACCCCAACTACGAGCAGTACTTC.

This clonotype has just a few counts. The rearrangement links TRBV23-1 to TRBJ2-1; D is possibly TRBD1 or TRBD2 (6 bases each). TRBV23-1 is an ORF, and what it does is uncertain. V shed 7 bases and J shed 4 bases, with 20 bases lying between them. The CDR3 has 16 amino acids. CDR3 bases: TGCGCCAGCACCACAATCATCGGGGGCTGGTACAATGAGCAGTTCTTC. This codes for CASTTIIGGWYNEQFF.

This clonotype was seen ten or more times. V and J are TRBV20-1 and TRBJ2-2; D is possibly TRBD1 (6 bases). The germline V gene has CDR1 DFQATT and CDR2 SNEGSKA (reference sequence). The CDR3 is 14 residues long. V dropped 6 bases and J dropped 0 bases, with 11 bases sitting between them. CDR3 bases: TGCAGTGCCCTAGACAGGTCGAACACCGGGGAGCTGTTTTTT. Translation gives CSALDRSNTGELFF.

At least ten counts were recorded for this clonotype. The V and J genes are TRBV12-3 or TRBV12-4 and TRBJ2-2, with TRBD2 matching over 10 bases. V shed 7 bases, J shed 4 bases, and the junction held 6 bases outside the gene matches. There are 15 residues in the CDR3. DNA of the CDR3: TGTGCCAGCAATCTAGCGGGAGTGGGCACCGGGGAGCTGTTTTTT. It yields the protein CASNLAGVGTGELFF.

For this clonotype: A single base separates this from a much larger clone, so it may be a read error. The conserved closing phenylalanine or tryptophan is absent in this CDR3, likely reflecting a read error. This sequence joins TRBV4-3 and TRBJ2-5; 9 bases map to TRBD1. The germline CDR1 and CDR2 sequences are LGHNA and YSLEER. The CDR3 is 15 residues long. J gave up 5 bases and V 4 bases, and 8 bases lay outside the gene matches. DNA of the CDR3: TGCGCCAGCAGCCGAGGGACAGGGAGGATGGAGACCCAGTACTCC. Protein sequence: CASSRGTGRMETQYS.

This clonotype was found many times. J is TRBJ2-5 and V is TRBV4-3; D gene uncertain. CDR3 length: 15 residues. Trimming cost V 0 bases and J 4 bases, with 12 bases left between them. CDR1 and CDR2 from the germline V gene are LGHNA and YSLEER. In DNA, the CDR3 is TGCGCCAGCAGCCAAGAAACGGTCGCCTTAGAGACCCAGTACTTC. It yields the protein CASSQETVALETQYF.

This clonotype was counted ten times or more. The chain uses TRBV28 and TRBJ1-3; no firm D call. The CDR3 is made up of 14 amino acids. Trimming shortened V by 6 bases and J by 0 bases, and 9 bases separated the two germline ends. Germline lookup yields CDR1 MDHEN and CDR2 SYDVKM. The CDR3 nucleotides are TGTGCCAGCAGGACCCCTGCCTCTGGAAACACCATATATTTT. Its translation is CASRTPASGNTIYF.

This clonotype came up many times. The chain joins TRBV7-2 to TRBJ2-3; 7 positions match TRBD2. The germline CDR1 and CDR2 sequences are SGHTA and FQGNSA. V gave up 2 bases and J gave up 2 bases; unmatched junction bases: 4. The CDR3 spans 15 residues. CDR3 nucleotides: TGTGCCAGCAGCTTACAAGCGGGGATCACAGATACGCAGTATTTT. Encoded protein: CASSLQAGITDTQYF.

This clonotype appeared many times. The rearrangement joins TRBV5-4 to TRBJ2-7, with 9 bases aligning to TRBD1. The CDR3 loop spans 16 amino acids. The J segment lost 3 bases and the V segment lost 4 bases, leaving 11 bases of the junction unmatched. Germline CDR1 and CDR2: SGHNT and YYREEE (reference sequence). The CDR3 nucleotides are TGTGCCAGCAGCCCAAACAGGGGGCCTACTTTCTACGAGCAGTACTTC. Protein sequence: CASSPNRGPTFYEQYF. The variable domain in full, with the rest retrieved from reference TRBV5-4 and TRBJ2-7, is ETGVTQSPTHLIKTRGQQVTLRCSSQSGHNTVSWYQQALGQGPQFIFQYYREEENGRGNFPPRFSGLQFPNYSSELNVNALELDDSALYLCASSPNRGPTFYEQYFGPGTRLTVT.

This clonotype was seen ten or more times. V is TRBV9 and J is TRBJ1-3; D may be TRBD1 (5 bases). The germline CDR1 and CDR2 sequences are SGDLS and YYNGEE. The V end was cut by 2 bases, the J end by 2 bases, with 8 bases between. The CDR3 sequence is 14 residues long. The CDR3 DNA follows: TGTGCCAGCAGCGTGGAGGGGCCTGGAAACACCATATATTTT. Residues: CASSVEGPGNTIYF.

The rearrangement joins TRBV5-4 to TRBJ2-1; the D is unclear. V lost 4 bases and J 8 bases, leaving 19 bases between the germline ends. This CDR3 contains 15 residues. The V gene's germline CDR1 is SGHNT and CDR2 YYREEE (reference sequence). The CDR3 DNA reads TGTGCCAGCAGCCCCCCGGCCTTATCTGGGCATGAGCAGTTCTTC. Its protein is CASSPPALSGHEQFF.

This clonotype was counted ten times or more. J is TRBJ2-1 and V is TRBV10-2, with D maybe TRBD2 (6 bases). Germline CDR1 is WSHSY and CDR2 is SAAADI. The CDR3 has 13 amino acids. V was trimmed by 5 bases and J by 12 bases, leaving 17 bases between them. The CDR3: CASSPLTRFGQFF. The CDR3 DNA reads TGCGCCAGCAGTCCTCTGACTAGATTTGGGCAGTTCTTC.

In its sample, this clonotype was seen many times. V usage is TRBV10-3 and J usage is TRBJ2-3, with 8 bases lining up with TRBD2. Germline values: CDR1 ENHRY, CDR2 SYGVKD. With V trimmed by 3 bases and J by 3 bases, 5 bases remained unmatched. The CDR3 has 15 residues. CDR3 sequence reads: CAISDPGGPTDTQYF. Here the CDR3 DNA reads TGTGCCATCAGTGACCCGGGGGGGCCGACAGATACGCAGTATTTT.

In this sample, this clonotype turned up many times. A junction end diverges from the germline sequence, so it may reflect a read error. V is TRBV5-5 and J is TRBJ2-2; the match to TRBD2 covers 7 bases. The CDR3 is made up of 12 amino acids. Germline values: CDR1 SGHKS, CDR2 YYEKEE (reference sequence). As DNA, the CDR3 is TGTGCCAGCAGCTTTAATCGCCGGGAGGTGTTTTTT. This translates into CASSFNRREVFF.

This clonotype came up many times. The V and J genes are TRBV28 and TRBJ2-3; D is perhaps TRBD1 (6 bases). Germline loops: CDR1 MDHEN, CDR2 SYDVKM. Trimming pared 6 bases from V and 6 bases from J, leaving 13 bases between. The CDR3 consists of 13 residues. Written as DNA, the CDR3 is TGTGCCAGCAGGCCCCCAGACAGGGATACGCAGTATTTT. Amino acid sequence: CASRPPDRDTQYF.

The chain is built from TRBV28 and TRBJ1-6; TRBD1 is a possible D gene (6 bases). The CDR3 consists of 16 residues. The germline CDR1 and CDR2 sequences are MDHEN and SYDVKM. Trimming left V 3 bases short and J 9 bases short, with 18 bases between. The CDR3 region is CASSLIGGLMPSPLHF. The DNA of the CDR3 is TGTGCCAGCAGTTTGATAGGGGGGCTGATGCCTTCACCCCTCCACTTT.

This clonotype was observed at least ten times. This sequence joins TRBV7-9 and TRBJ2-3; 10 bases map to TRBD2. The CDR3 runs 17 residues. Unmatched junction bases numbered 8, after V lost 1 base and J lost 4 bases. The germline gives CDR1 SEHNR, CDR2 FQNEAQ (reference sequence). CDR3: CASSLVALAGESDTQYF. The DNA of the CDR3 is TGTGCCAGCAGCTTAGTTGCCCTAGCGGGAGAGTCAGATACGCAGTATTTT.

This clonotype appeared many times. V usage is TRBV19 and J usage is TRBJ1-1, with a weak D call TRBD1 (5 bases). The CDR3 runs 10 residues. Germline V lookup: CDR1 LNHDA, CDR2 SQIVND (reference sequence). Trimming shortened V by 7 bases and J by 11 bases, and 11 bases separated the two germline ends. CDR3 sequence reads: CASIPRGAFF. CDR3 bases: TGTGCCAGTATCCCCCGGGGGGCTTTCTTT.

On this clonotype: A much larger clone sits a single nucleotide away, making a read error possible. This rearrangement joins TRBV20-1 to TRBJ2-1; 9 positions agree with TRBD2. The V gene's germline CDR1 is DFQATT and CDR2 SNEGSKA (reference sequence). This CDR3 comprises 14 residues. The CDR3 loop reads CCVTRTSVRGEQFF. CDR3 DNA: TGCTGTGTGACGAGGACTAGCGTGAGGGGGGAGCAGTTCTTC.

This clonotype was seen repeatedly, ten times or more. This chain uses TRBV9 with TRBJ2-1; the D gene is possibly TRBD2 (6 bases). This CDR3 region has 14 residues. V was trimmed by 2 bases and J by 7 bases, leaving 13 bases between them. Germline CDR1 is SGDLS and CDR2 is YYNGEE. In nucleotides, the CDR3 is TGTGCCAGCAGCGTTAACGGGGGACGAAATGAGCAGTTCTTC. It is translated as CASSVNGGRNEQFF. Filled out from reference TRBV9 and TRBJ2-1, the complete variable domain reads DSGVTQTPKHLITATGQRVTLRCSPRSGDLSVYWYQQSLDQGLQFLIQYYNGEERAKGNILERFSAQQFPDLHSELNLSSLELGDSALYFCASSVNGGRNEQFFGPGTRLTVL.